This record looks at one TCR beta chain sequence and its context. Its specificity is unknown. Treatment indicated: some 20 received Ad26.COV2.S at low or high dose, single or two shots; about five received placebo; per-sample allocation not given. At day 63 after the first vaccine or placebo injection, samples were drawn. An 18-55-year-old adult in Boston served as donor. Clones were read by immunoSEQ multiplex PCR, and TCRdb kept only the in-frame ones, dropping some. Altogether under 500,000 clones are present, around 92% being singletons, with the ten largest covering approximately 1.6%. This sample stems from a study of Ad26.COV2.S vaccination and SARS-CoV-2 variants. Study-level information: Donor participated within the Ad26.COV2.S arm of the COV1001 trial.

CDR3 size: 14 residues. V lost 1 base and J 0 bases, leaving 7 bases between the germline ends. Germline values: CDR1 SEHNR, CDR2 FQNEAQ (reference sequence). Study-level points and caveats: Possible underestimation of total T cell responses by the TCR breadth and depth analyses was noted. Reported findings describe substantial breadth in spike-specific CD8+ and CD4+ T cell responses following vaccination.

The rearrangement uses TRBV7-9 and TRBJ2-7; the D is unclear. This sample comprised peripheral blood, obtained in a trial of Ad26.COV2.S vaccine versus placebo. This TCR came from a person aged 18-60 years who received the Ad26.COV2.S COVID-19 vaccine or a placebo. The CDR3 sequence: CASSLVGSSYEQYF. CDR3 DNA: TGTGCCAGCAGCTTAGTGGGCAGCTCCTACGAGCAGTACTTC.